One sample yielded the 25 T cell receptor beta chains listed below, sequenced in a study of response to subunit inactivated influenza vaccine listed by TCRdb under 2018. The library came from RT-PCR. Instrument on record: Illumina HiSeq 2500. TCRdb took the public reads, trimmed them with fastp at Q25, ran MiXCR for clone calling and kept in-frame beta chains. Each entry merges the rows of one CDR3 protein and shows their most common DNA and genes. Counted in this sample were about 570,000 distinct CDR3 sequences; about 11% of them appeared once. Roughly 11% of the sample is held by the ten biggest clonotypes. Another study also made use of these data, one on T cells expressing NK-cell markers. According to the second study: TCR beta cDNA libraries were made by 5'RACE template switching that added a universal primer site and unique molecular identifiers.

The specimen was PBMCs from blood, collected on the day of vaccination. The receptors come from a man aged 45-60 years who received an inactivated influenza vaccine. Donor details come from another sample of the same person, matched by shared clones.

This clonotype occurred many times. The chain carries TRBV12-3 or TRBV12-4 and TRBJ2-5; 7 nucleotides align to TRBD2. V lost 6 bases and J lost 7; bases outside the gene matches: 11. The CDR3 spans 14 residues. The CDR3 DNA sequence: TGTGCCAGCAGCCCTCGGACTAGTGGCGGGACCCAGTACTTC. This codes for CASSPRTSGGTQYF.

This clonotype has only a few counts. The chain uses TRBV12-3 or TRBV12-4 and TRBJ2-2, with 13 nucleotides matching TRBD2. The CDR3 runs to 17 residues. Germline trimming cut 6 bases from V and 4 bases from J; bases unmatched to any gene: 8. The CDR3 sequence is CASSQTSGGSSTGELFF. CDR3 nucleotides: TGTGCCAGCAGCCAGACTAGCGGGGGGTCAAGCACCGGGGAGCTGTTTTTT.

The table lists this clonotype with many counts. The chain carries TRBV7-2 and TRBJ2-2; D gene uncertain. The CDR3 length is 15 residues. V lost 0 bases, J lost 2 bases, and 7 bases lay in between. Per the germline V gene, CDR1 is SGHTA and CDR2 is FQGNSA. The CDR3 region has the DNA TGTGCCAGCAGCTTAGCAATAACCAACACCGGGGAGCTGTTTTTT. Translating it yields CASSLAITNTGELFF.

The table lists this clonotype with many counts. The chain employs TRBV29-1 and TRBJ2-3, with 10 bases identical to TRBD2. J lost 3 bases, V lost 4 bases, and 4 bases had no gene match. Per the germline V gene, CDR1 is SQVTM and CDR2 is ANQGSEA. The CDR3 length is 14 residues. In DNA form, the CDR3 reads TGCAGCGTTGTAGCGGGAGGACGTACAGATACGCAGTATTTT. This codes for CSVVAGGRTDTQYF.

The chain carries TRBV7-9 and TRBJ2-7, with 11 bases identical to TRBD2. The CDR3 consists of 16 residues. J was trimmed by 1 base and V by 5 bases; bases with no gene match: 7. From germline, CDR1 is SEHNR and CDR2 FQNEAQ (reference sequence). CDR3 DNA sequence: TGTGCCAGCAGCCGACTAGCGGGATTGACTTCCTACGAGCAGTACTTC. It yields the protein CASSRLAGLTSYEQYF. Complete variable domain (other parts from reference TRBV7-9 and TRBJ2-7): DTGVSQNPRHKITKRGQNVTFRCDPISEHNRLYWYRQTLGQGPEFLTYFQNEAQLEKSRLLSDRFSAERPKGSFSTLEIQRTEQGDSAMYLCASSRLAGLTSYEQYFGPGTRLTVT.

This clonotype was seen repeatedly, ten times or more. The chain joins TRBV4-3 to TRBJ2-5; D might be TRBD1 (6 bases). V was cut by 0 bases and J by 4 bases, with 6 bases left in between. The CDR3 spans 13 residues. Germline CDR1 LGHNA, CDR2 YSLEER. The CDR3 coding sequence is TGCGCCAGCAGCCAAGAACAGGGAGAGACCCAGTACTTC. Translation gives CASSQEQGETQYF.

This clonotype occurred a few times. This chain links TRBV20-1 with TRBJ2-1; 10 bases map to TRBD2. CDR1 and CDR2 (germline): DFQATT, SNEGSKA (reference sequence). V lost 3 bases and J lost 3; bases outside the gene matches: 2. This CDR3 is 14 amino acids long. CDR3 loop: CSASSGGLYNEQFF. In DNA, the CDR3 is TGCAGTGCTAGTAGCGGGGGGCTCTACAATGAGCAGTTCTTC.

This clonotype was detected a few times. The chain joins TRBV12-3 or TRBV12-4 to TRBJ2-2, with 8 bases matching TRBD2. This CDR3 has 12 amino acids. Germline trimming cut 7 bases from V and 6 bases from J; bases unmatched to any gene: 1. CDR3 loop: CASTGGAGELFF. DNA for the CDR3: TGTGCCAGCACCGGGGGGGCCGGGGAGCTGTTTTTT.

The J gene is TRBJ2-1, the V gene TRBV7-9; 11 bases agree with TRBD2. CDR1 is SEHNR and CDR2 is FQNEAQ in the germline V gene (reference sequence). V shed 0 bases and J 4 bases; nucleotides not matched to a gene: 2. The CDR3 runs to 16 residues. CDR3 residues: CASSLAWTSGYNEQFF. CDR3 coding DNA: TGTGCCAGCAGCTTAGCTTGGACTAGCGGGTACAATGAGCAGTTCTTC.

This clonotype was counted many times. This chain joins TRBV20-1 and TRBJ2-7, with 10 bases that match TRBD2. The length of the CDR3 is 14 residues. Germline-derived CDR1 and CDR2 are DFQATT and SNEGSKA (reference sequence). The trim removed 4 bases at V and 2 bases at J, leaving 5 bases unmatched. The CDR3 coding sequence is TGCAGTGCTACACTAGCGGGGCGGACCTACGAGCAGTACTTC. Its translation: CSATLAGRTYEQYF.

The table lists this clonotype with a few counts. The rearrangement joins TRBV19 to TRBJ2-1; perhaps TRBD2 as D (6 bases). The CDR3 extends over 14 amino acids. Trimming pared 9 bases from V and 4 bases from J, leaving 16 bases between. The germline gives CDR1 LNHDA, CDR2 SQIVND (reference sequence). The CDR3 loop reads CARTRRVSYNEQFF. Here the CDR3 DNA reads TGTGCCAGGACTAGGCGGGTATCATACAATGAGCAGTTCTTC. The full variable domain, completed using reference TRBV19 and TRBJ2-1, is DGGITQSPKYLFRKEGQNVTLSCEQNLNHDAMYWYRQDPGQGLRLIYYSQIVNDFQKGDIAEGYSVSREKKESFPLTVTSAQKNPTAFYLCARTRRVSYNEQFFGPGTRLTVL.

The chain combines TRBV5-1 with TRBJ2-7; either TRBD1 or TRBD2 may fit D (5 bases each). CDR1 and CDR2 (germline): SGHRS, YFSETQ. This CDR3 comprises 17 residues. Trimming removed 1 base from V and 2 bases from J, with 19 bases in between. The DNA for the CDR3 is TGCGCCAGCAGCTTGTTGACCGAGGGGTGGGAGACCTACGAGCAGTACTTC. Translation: CASSLLTEGWETYEQYF.

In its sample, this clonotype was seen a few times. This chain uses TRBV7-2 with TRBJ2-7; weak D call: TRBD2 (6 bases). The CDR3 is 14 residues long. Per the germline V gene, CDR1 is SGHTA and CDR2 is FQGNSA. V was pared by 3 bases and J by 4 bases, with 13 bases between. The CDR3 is CASSFVDYDYEQYF. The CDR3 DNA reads TGTGCCAGCAGCTTCGTGGACTACGATTACGAGCAGTACTTC.

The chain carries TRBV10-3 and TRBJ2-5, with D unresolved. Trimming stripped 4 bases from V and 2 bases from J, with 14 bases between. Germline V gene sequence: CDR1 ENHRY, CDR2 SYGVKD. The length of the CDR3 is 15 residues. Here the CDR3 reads CAISGGPQAQETQYF. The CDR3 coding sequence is TGTGCCATCAGTGGTGGGCCGCAGGCGCAAGAGACCCAGTACTTC.

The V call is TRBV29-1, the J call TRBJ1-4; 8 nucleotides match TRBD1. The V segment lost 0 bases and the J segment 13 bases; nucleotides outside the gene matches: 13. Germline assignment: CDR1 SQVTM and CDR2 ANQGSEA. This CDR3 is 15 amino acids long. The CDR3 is CSVEDRSGGPRGLFF. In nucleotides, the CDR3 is TGCAGCGTTGAAGATCGATCAGGGGGCCCACGGGGACTGTTTTTT.

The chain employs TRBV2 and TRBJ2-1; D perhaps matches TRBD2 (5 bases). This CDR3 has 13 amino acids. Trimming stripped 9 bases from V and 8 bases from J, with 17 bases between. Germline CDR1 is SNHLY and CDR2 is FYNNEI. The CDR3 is CARGKGSVYEQFF. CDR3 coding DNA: TGTGCCAGGGGTAAGGGTAGCGTCTATGAGCAGTTCTTC.

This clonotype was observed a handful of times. In DNA form, the CDR3 reads TGCAGTGCTAGAGAATATGAGGGGACCAACTCCGGGGAGCTGTTTTTT. Its protein product is CSAREYEGTNSGELFF. The chain is built from TRBV20-1 and TRBJ2-2; D might be TRBD1 or TRBD2, each matching 5 bases. V lost 0 bases, J lost 6 bases, and 17 bases lay in between. The V gene's germline CDR1 is DFQATT and CDR2 SNEGSKA (reference sequence). This CDR3 has 16 residues.

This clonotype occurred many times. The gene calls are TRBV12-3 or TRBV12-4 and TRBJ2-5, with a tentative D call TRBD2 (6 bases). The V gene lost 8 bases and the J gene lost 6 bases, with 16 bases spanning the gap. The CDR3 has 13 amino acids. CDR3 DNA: TGTGCCAGCGAATTAGTGGAGGGCAAGACCCAGTACTTC. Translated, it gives CASELVEGKTQYF.

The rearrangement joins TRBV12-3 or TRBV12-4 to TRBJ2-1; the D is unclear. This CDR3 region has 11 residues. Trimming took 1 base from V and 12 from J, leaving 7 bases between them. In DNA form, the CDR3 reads TGTGCCAGCAGTTTAGAGAAACTGCAGTTCTTC. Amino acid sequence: CASSLEKLQFF.

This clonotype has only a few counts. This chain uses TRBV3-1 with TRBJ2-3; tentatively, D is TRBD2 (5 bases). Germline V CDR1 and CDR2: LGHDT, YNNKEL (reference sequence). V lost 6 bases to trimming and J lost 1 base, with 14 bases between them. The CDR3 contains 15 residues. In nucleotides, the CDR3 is TGTGCCAGCAGACCCAGCGGAGTCCGCACAGATACGCAGTATTTT. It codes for CASRPSGVRTDTQYF.

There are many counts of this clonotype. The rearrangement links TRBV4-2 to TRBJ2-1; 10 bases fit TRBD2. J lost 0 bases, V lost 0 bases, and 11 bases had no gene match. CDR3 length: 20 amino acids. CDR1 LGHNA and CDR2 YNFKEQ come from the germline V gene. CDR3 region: CASSQDLASGGASSYNEQFF. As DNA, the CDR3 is TGTGCCAGCAGCCAAGATTTGGCTAGCGGGGGAGCGAGCTCCTACAATGAGCAGTTCTTC.

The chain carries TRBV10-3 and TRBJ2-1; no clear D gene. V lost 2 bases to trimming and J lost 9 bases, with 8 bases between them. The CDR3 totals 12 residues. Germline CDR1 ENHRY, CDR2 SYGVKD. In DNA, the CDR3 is TGTGCCATCAGTGAGAACGAAGCTGAGCAGTTCTTC. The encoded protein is CAISENEAEQFF.

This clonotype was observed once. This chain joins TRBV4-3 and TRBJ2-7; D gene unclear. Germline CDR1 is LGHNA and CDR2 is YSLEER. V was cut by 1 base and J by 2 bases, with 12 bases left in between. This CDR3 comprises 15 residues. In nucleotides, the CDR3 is TGCGCCAGCAGCCAAGTCTTCCGACAAACCTACGAGCAGTACTTC. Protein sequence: CASSQVFRQTYEQYF.

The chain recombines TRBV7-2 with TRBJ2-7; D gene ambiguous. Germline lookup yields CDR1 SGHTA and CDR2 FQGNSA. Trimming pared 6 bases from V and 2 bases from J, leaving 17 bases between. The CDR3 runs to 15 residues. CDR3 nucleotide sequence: TGTGCCAGCAGTCCGGACCCACTTGGGGCCTACGAGCAGTACTTC. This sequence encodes CASSPDPLGAYEQYF.

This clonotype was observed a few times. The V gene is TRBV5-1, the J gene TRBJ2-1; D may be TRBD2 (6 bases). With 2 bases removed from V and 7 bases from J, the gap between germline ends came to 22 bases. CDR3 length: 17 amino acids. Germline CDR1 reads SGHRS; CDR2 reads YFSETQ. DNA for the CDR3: TGCGCCAGCAGCTTCTCATACTACCGGGACTTACAGAATGAGCAGTTCTTC. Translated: CASSFSYYRDLQNEQFF.